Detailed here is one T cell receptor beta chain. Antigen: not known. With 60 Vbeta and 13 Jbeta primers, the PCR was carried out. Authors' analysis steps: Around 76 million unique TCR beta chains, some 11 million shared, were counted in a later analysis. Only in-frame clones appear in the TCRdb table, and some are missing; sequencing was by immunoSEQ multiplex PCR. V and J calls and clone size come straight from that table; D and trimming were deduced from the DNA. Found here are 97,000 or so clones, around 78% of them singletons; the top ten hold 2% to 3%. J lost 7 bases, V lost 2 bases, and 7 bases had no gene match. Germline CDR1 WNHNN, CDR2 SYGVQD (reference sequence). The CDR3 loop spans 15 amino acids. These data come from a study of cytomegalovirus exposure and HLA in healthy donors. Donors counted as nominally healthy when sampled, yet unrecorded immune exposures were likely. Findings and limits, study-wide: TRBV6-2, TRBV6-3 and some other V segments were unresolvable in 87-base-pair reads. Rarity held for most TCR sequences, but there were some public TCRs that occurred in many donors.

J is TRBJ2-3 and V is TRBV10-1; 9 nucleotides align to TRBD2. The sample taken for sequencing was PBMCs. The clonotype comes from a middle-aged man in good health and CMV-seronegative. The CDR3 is CASSEGASGAYTQYF. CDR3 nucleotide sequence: TGCGCCAGCAGTGAGGGTGCTAGCGGGGCGTATACGCAGTATTTT.